This is a list of T cell receptor beta chains from one sample in a study of human thymus T cells. The protocol was immunoSEQ multiplex PCR, while the TCRdb copy is restricted to in-frame clones and leaves out a portion. The table shows roughly 130,000 clones, with about 94% occurring only once. The sequencing sample was made of thymus tissue. These receptors came from a boy younger than two with a congenital heart defect but otherwise immunologically healthy. The CDR3 runs from the conserved cysteine through the conserved F or W. The D gene is left open where the match is weak. The size entry is marked missing in some rows and otherwise reads once, few, many or a size class.

v_gene: TRBV4-3
d_gene: -
j_gene: TRBJ1-5
abundance: -
CDR3aa: CASSQSADPKAQPQHF
CDR3nt: TGCGCCAGCAGCCAATCCGCAGACCCCAAAGCACAGCCCCAGCATTTT

v_gene: TRBV5-4
d_gene: TRBD1
j_gene: TRBJ1-6
abundance: -
CDR3aa: CASSFDRGASPLHF
CDR3nt: TGTGCCAGCAGTTTTGACAGGGGCGCATCACCCCTCCACTTT

v_gene: TRBV28
d_gene: -
j_gene: TRBJ2-7
abundance: once
CDR3aa: CASSSPLQNYYEQYF
CDR3nt: TGTGCCAGCAGTTCCCCCCTACAGAACTACTACGAGCAGTACTTC

v_gene: TRBV27
d_gene: TRBD1
j_gene: TRBJ2-5
abundance: -
CDR3aa: CASSLSLGTGGQETQYF
CDR3nt: TGTGCCAGCAGTTTATCTCTCGGGACAGGGGGGCAAGAGACCCAGTACTTC

v_gene: TRBV7-7
d_gene: -
j_gene: TRBJ2-5
abundance: -
CDR3aa: CASSLEGEETQYF
CDR3nt: TGTGCCAGCAGCTTAGAGGGTGAAGAGACCCAGTACTTC

v_gene: TRBV5-1
d_gene: TRBD2
j_gene: TRBJ2-1
abundance: -
CDR3aa: CASRLDSGGAGNEQFF
CDR3nt: TGCGCCAGCAGGTTGGATAGCGGGGGGGCCGGGAATGAGCAGTTCTTC

v_gene: TRBV6-1
d_gene: TRBD2
j_gene: TRBJ2-1
abundance: -
CDR3aa: CASSEAGEGYNEQFF
CDR3nt: TGTGCCAGCAGTGAAGCAGGGGAGGGCTACAATGAGCAGTTCTTC

v_gene: TRBV21-1
d_gene: -
j_gene: TRBJ2-2
abundance: -
CDR3aa: CASSKALSGLDTGELFF
CDR3nt: TGTGCCAGCAGCAAAGCGCTGAGCGGTCTTGACACCGGGGAGCTGTTTTTT

v_gene: TRBV5-6
d_gene: TRBD1
j_gene: TRBJ1-5
abundance: -
CDR3aa: CASSARTGPGGNQPQHF
CDR3nt: TGTGCCAGCAGCGCTAGGACAGGGCCCGGGGGCAATCAGCCCCAGCATTTT

v_gene: TRBV7-2
d_gene: TRBD2
j_gene: TRBJ2-3
abundance: once
CDR3aa: CASSLGSKRGGLTDTQYF
CDR3nt: TGTGCCAGCAGCTTAGGCTCCAAGCGGGGGGGTCTGACAGATACGCAGTATTTT

v_gene: TRBV9
d_gene: TRBD2
j_gene: TRBJ2-1
abundance: -
CDR3aa: CASSVALAGGREQFF
CDR3nt: TGTGCCAGCAGCGTAGCACTAGCGGGGGGGAGGGAGCAGTTCTTC

v_gene: TRBV27
d_gene: TRBD2
j_gene: TRBJ2-3
abundance: once
CDR3aa: CASSLSGLPGFDTQYF
CDR3nt: TGTGCCAGCAGTTTATCGGGACTACCGGGGTTCGATACGCAGTATTTT

v_gene: TRBV7-9
d_gene: -
j_gene: TRBJ1-5
abundance: -
CDR3aa: CASSFEGNQPQHF
CDR3nt: TGTGCCAGCAGCTTTGAGGGCAATCAGCCCCAGCATTTT

v_gene: TRBV5-1
d_gene: -
j_gene: TRBJ2-7
abundance: -
CDR3aa: CASSPVRGVVDEQYF
CDR3nt: TGCGCCAGCAGTCCGGTCAGGGGGGTGGTCGACGAGCAGTACTTC

v_gene: TRBV7-3
d_gene: -
j_gene: TRBJ2-1
abundance: -
CDR3aa: CASSLTYNSEQFF
CDR3nt: TGTGCCAGCAGCTTAACGTATAATAGCGAGCAGTTCTTC

v_gene: TRBV27
d_gene: -
j_gene: TRBJ1-2
abundance: -
CDR3aa: CASRTAGGYTF
CDR3nt: TGTGCCAGCAGGACGGCCGGTGGCTACACCTTC

v_gene: TRBV7-2
d_gene: -
j_gene: TRBJ1-5
abundance: -
CDR3aa: CASSFGQLNQPQHF
CDR3nt: TGTGCCAGCAGCTTTGGACAGCTCAATCAGCCCCAGCATTTT

v_gene: TRBV29-1
d_gene: TRBD1
j_gene: TRBJ2-3
abundance: -
CDR3aa: CSGAGGGTDTQYF
CDR3nt: TGCAGCGGCGCAGGGGGCGGCACAGATACGCAGTATTTT

v_gene: TRBV13
d_gene: TRBD1
j_gene: TRBJ1-1
abundance: -
CDR3aa: CASSPGQGVRDTEAFF
CDR3nt: TGTGCCAGCAGCCCTGGACAGGGGGTTAGGGACACTGAAGCTTTCTTT

v_gene: TRBV9
d_gene: TRBD2
j_gene: TRBJ2-1
abundance: -
CDR3aa: CASSSRPNIAGGYNEQFF
CDR3nt: TGTGCCAGCAGCTCCCGCCCCAACATAGCGGGGGGCTACAATGAGCAGTTCTTC

v_gene: TRBV10-2
d_gene: -
j_gene: TRBJ2-2
abundance: -
CDR3aa: CASSEKAANTGELFF
CDR3nt: TGCGCCAGCAGTGAGAAGGCGGCGAACACCGGGGAGCTGTTTTTT

v_gene: TRBV4-2
d_gene: -
j_gene: TRBJ1-6
abundance: -
CDR3aa: CASSQAGTWSSPLHF
CDR3nt: TGTGCCAGCAGCCAAGCCGGGACCTGGAGTTCACCCCTCCACTTT

v_gene: TRBV10-3
d_gene: -
j_gene: TRBJ1-1
abundance: -
CDR3aa: CAISESLTGSEAFF
CDR3nt: TGTGCCATCAGTGAGTCCTTAACAGGGTCCGAAGCTTTCTTT

v_gene: TRBV4-3
d_gene: -
j_gene: TRBJ1-6
abundance: -
CDR3aa: CASSLGTRGTDSPLHF
CDR3nt: TGCGCCAGCAGCCTAGGAACCAGGGGAACAGACTCACCCCTCCACTTT

v_gene: TRBV25-1
d_gene: -
j_gene: TRBJ1-6
abundance: -
CDR3aa: CASSALGPSSYNSPLHF
CDR3nt: TGTGCCAGCAGTGCGCTGGGTCCAAGCTCCTATAATTCACCCCTCCACTTT

v_gene: TRBV5-1
d_gene: -
j_gene: TRBJ1-3
abundance: -
CDR3aa: CASSPDPGSGNTIYF
CDR3nt: TGCGCCAGCAGCCCGGACCCGGGGTCTGGAAACACCATATATTTT

v_gene: TRBV4-3
d_gene: TRBD1
j_gene: TRBJ1-4
abundance: once
CDR3aa: CASSHRTGGPNEKLFF
CDR3nt: TGCGCCAGCAGCCATAGGACAGGGGGCCCTAATGAAAAACTGTTTTTT

v_gene: TRBV28
d_gene: -
j_gene: TRBJ2-7
abundance: few
CDR3aa: CASSGSSYEQYF
CDR3nt: TGTGCCAGCAGCGGCAGCTCCTACGAGCAGTACTTC

v_gene: TRBV7-9
d_gene: TRBD1
j_gene: TRBJ1-3
abundance: -
CDR3aa: CASSPGQGPSPNSGNTIYF
CDR3nt: TGTGCCAGCAGCCCCGGACAGGGTCCTTCCCCAAACTCTGGAAACACCATATATTTT